This is a list of T cell receptor beta chains from one sample in a study of cytomegalovirus exposure and HLA in healthy donors. Assay: immunoSEQ multiplex PCR; the TCRdb copy retains only in-frame clones and omits some. The sample consists of fewer than 85,000 clones, about two thirds of them appearing once. Sequencing was performed on PBMCs. These receptors came from a woman in her thirties or forties in good health and CMV-seropositive. CDR3s include the opening cysteine and the closing phenylalanine or tryptophan. A D gene is named only where the DNA matches it firmly. Rows give clone size only sometimes, using once, few, many, or a class for an expanded clone.

clone_size	j_call	d_call	cdr3_length	v_call	cdr3_aa	cdr3_nt
NA	TRBJ2-7	NA	13	TRBV30	CAWSSGEGYEQYF	TGTGCCTGGAGTTCAGGGGAAGGCTACGAGCAGTACTTC
NA	TRBJ2-3	NA	18	TRBV4-1	CASSQVPAGGSSEDTQYF	TGCGCCAGCAGCCAAGTCCCTGCAGGGGGGTCCTCGGAGGATACGCAGTATTTT
few	TRBJ2-1	TRBD1	13	TRBV29-1	CSVGDRGITEQFF	TGCAGCGTTGGGGACAGGGGAATAACTGAGCAGTTCTTC
NA	TRBJ2-7	TRBD2	15	TRBV19	CASSSTTSGGVEQYF	TGTGCCAGTAGTTCCACGACTAGCGGGGGGGTCGAGCAGTACTTC
NA	TRBJ2-2	NA	16	TRBV7-3	CASSPPAGRLTGELFF	TGTGCCAGCAGCCCCCCGGCGGGGCGTCTCACCGGGGAGCTGTTTTTT
NA	TRBJ2-7	TRBD2	15	TRBV4-1	CASSPPPGGSHEQYF	TGCGCCAGCAGCCCCCCCCCGGGGGGATCCCACGAGCAGTACTTC
once	TRBJ1-2	TRBD1	13	TRBV6-5	CASSYEGAKGYTF	TGTGCCAGCAGTTACGAGGGGGCGAAAGGCTACACCTTC
NA	TRBJ2-1	NA	15	TRBV5-1	CASSQEEVSYNEQFF	TGCGCCAGCAGCCAAGAGGAGGTCTCCTACAATGAGCAGTTCTTC
NA	TRBJ2-5	TRBD1	15	TRBV11-3	CASSLGQGQKETQYF	TGTGCCAGCAGCTTGGGACAGGGTCAGAAAGAGACCCAGTACTTC
NA	TRBJ1-2	TRBD1	12	TRBV2	CASRTGFEGYTF	TGTGCCAGCAGGACAGGGTTTGAAGGCTACACCTTC
NA	TRBJ2-7	TRBD1	17	TRBV5-1	CASSLALDRGTSYEQYF	TGCGCCAGCAGCTTGGCCCTAGACAGGGGGACCTCCTACGAGCAGTACTTC
NA	TRBJ2-1	TRBD2	17	TRBV2	CASSDLVRGGGYNEQFF	TGTGCCAGCAGTGATTTGGTTCGGGGGGGCGGGTACAATGAGCAGTTCTTC
few	TRBJ2-3	NA	14	TRBV14	CASSRGRGEDTQYF	TGTGCCAGCAGCAGGGGCAGGGGCGAGGATACGCAGTATTTT
many	TRBJ1-1	NA	14	TRBV9	CASSVAGLNTEAFF	TGTGCCAGCAGCGTAGCGGGATTGAACACTGAAGCTTTCTTT
NA	TRBJ2-2	NA	14	TRBV7-7	CASSFRASTGELFF	TGTGCTAGCAGCTTTCGAGCGAGCACCGGGGAGCTGTTTTTT
NA	TRBJ2-3	TRBD2	16	TRBV7-3	CASSLGLAGGSHTQYF	TGTGCCAGCAGCCTCGGACTAGCGGGGGGGTCGCATACGCAGTATTTT
NA	TRBJ1-2	TRBD1	14	TRBV25-1	CASSNGQGVYGYTF	TGTGCCAGCAGCAACGGGCAGGGGGTCTATGGCTACACCTTC
NA	TRBJ1-4	TRBD1	15	TRBV25-1	CASSDQQGAWEKLFF	TGTGCCAGCAGTGATCAACAGGGGGCCTGGGAAAAACTGTTTTTT
NA	TRBJ1-1	TRBD1	15	TRBV11-1	CASSSFDRGNTEAFF	TGTGCCAGCAGCTCTTTCGACAGGGGCAACACTGAAGCTTTCTTT
NA	TRBJ2-5	NA	13	TRBV2	CASIGQYQETQYF	TGTGCCAGCATTGGACAGTACCAAGAGACCCAGTACTTC
few	TRBJ1-1	TRBD1	14	TRBV11-3	CASSRGQGRTEAFF	TGTGCCAGCAGCCGCGGACAGGGGAGGACTGAAGCTTTCTTT
NA	TRBJ2-5	NA	14	TRBV7-9	CASSLVEGGETQYF	TGTGCCAGCAGCTTAGTTGAAGGGGGAGAGACCCAGTACTTC
once	TRBJ2-5	NA	15	TRBV5-4	CASSLGSGDQETQYF	TGTGCCAGCAGCTTGGGGTCGGGGGACCAAGAGACCCAGTACTTC
NA	TRBJ2-6	TRBD2	14	TRBV5-1	CASGLAPGANVLTF	TGCGCCAGCGGACTAGCTCCTGGGGCCAACGTCCTGACTTTC
few	TRBJ1-2	NA	13	TRBV6-1	CASSLGGVVGYTF	TGTGCCAGCAGTCTCGGGGGGGTTGTCGGCTACACCTTC
NA	TRBJ1-1	NA	15	TRBV7-8	CASSLSAGERTEAFF	TGTGCCAGCAGCTTATCGGCAGGGGAAAGAACTGAAGCTTTCTTT
NA	TRBJ2-5	NA	15	TRBV7-2	CASSPGGRGLETQYF	TGTGCCAGCAGCCCGGGGGGCAGGGGGCTAGAGACCCAGTACTTC
few	TRBJ1-2	NA	15	TRBV10-3	CATTYNPDTGYGYTF	TGTGCCACCACTTACAACCCGGACACGGGCTATGGCTACACCTTC
NA	TRBJ1-1	NA	15	TRBV6-1	CASSNPRLLNTEAFF	TGTGCCAGCAGTAACCCCCGACTGCTGAACACTGAAGCTTTCTTT
NA	TRBJ1-1	TRBD1	14	TRBV7-9	CASSLGGDSEKAFF	TGTGCCAGCAGCTTAGGTGGGGACAGTGAGAAAGCTTTCTTT
NA	TRBJ2-7	NA	15	TRBV6-9	CASSSPVAGADEQYF	TGTGCCAGCAGTTCCCCAGTGGCGGGGGCGGACGAGCAGTACTTC
NA	TRBJ2-5	NA	13	TRBV12-5	CASGSLSEETQYF	TGTGCTAGTGGCTCCTTGAGCGAAGAGACCCAGTACTTC
NA	TRBJ2-3	TRBD1	15	TRBV30	CAWTLGQGYTDTQYF	TGTGCCTGGACGCTGGGACAGGGGTATACAGATACGCAGTATTTT
NA	TRBJ1-2	TRBD1	11	TRBV30	CAWSGGYGYTF	TGTGCCTGGTCAGGGGGCTATGGCTACACCTTC
NA	TRBJ2-1	TRBD2	15	TRBV27	CASSLSGGWGNEQFF	TGTGCCAGCAGTTTATCGGGGGGGTGGGGCAATGAGCAGTTCTTC
NA	TRBJ1-1	TRBD1	15	TRBV7-9	CASSPGQGRSTEAFF	TGTGCCAGCAGCCCAGGACAGGGGCGGAGCACTGAAGCTTTCTTT
medium-sized	TRBJ2-1	NA	16	TRBV4-2	CASSQESGSSYNEQFF	TGTGCCAGCAGCCAAGAGTCCGGGAGCTCCTACAATGAGCAGTTCTTC
few	TRBJ1-4	NA	14	TRBV5-6	CASSLSEVGEKLFF	TGTGCCAGCAGCTTGTCGGAGGTAGGAGAGAAACTGTTTTTT
NA	TRBJ1-5	TRBD1	14	TRBV11-2	CASSLGTGGQPQHF	TGTGCCAGCAGCTTAGGGACAGGGGGTCAGCCCCAGCATTTT
few	TRBJ2-5	TRBD1	14	TRBV5-1	CASSFGQGLETQYF	TGCGCCAGCAGCTTTGGACAGGGTCTAGAGACCCAGTACTTC
NA	TRBJ2-3	NA	12	TRBV5-1	CASSPSEDTQYF	TGCGCCAGCAGCCCTAGCGAGGATACGCAGTATTTT
NA	TRBJ1-6	NA	13	TRBV28	CASSSGGISPLHF	TGTGCCAGCAGTTCGGGGGGAATTTCACCCCTCCACTTT
NA	TRBJ1-2	NA	15	TRBV5-4	CASSSRAGALYGYTF	TGTGCCAGCAGCTCTAGGGCAGGGGCCCTCTATGGCTACACCTTC
few	TRBJ1-5	NA	18	TRBV4-1	CASSQGVRRGTSNQPQHF	TGCGCCAGCAGCCAAGGGGTCCGCAGGGGCACTAGCAATCAGCCCCAGCATTTT
NA	TRBJ2-4	NA	18	TRBV15	CATSREVPSDIGKNIQYF	TGTGCCACCAGCAGAGAGGTCCCCTCGGACATTGGCAAAAACATTCAGTACTTC
NA	TRBJ1-4	NA	14	TRBV2	CASMRTDYNEKLFF	TGTGCCAGCATGAGAACGGACTATAATGAAAAACTGTTTTTT
NA	TRBJ1-2	NA	15	TRBV7-3	CASSPAPTGVYGYTF	TGTGCCAGCAGCCCAGCACCGACAGGTGTCTATGGCTACACCTTC
NA	TRBJ2-5	NA	15	TRBV9	CASSVLTGPQETQYF	TGTGCCAGCAGCGTACTAACAGGGCCACAAGAGACCCAGTACTTC
NA	TRBJ2-7	NA	15	TRBV28	CASSLLAGQTYEQYF	TGTGCCAGCAGTTTATTAGCAGGGCAGACCTACGAGCAGTACTTC
once	TRBJ1-6	NA	15	TRBV30	CAWSAAPGDNSPLHF	TGTGCCTGGAGTGCCGCCCCCGGGGATAATTCACCCCTCCACTTT
NA	TRBJ2-2	NA	14	TRBV10-1	CASSLGLYTGELFF	TGCGCCAGCAGTTTGGGACTTTACACCGGGGAGCTGTTTTTT